Following are 21 T cell receptor beta chains from one sample sequenced in a study of radiation and T cells in renal cell carcinoma (dated by TCRdb to about 2020). The method behind the library was the immunoSEQ multiplex PCR assay. TCRdb stores this immuneACCESS table with in-frame sequences only. Part of the clones is absent; in the studies checked, under half of the shortfall reflects unresolved V genes, and no reason is known for the rest. The table for this sample lists about 130,000 clones; 65% to 85% of them were counted only once. The top ten clones comprise roughly 5% of the sample. The sample's time point, from its label and the paper: blood 2 weeks post-SBRT. This sample's treatment or condition label indicates: 15 Gy SBRT to primary tumor, nephrectomy 4 weeks later. The sample consisted of blood, taken from a patient whose treatment included radiotherapy and nephrectomy. The source is a man aged 50 or older with renal cell carcinoma.

V gene TRBV30 combines with J gene TRBJ1-1; D not resolved. Germline values: CDR1 GTSNPN, CDR2 SVGIG (reference sequence). This CDR3 spans 12 amino acids. V was trimmed by 3 bases and J by 4 bases, leaving 9 bases between them. The CDR3 region is CAWRSGATEAFF. CDR3 DNA: TGTGCCTGGAGATCGGGTGCCACTGAAGCTTTCTTT.

The V gene is TRBV9, the J gene TRBJ2-3; possible D gene TRBD1, 5 bases. This CDR3 has 15 amino acids. Trimming pared 0 bases from V and 6 bases from J, leaving 14 bases between. Germline assignment: CDR1 SGDLS and CDR2 YYNGEE. The CDR3 coding sequence is TGTGCCAGCAGCGTAGGGCAGGACAAGAGGGATACGCAGTATTTT. Amino acids: CASSVGQDKRDTQYF.

V usage is TRBV6-1 and J usage is TRBJ2-3, with 10 bases lining up with TRBD1. Germline CDR1 and CDR2: MNHNS and SASEGT. The ends lost 6 bases at V and 8 bases at J; junction bases unmatched: 2. CDR3 length: 12 residues. DNA for the CDR3: TGTGCCAGCAGCAGGGACAGGGGTACGCAGTATTTT. It yields the protein CASSRDRGTQYF.

The chain combines TRBV27 with TRBJ2-7; 9 bases are shared with TRBD2. J was trimmed by 2 bases and V by 3 bases; bases with no gene match: 2. CDR3 length: 14 residues. The germline CDR1 and CDR2 sequences are MNHEY and SMNVEV (reference sequence). CDR3 residues: CASSFLAGAYEQYF. The DNA of the CDR3 is TGTGCCAGCAGTTTCTTAGCGGGGGCCTACGAGCAGTACTTC.

The V call is TRBV7-8, the J call TRBJ1-4; 7 nucleotides agree with TRBD1. The V gene's germline CDR1 is SGHVS and CDR2 FQNEAQ. V was pared by 5 bases and J by 8 bases, with 8 bases of the junction left unmatched. The CDR3 length is 14 residues. The CDR3 protein is CASSLDRSREKLFF. CDR3 in DNA: TGTGCCAGCAGCCTGGACAGGTCTCGGGAAAAACTGTTTTTT.

The rearrangement joins TRBV9 to TRBJ2-1; 13 nucleotides agree with TRBD2. Germline V gene data show CDR1 as SGDLS and CDR2 as YYNGEE. The CDR3 runs 17 residues. Losses at the gene ends were 1 base for V and 7 bases for J; bases not matched to a gene: 8. CDR3 nucleotide sequence: TGTGCCAGCAGCGTATACCAGACTAGCGGGGGGCTGAATGAGCAGTTCTTC. Its translation: CASSVYQTSGGLNEQFF. The variable domain in full, completed from reference TRBV9 and TRBJ2-1, reads DSGVTQTPKHLITATGQRVTLRCSPRSGDLSVYWYQQSLDQGLQFLIQYYNGEERAKGNILERFSAQQFPDLHSELNLSSLELGDSALYFCASSVYQTSGGLNEQFFGPGTRLTVL.

The chain carries TRBV18 and TRBJ2-1; a possible D gene is TRBD2 (7 bases). Trimming removed 6 bases at V and 2 bases at J, with 14 bases between. The CDR3 consists of 15 residues. Looked up from germline, CDR1 is KGHSH and CDR2 is LQKENI. CDR3 amino acids: CASSTGEGAYNEQFF. CDR3 DNA: TGTGCCAGCTCCACGGGGGAGGGGGCCTACAATGAGCAGTTCTTC.

This clone was found once. V and J are TRBV7-9 and TRBJ2-7, with a possible D match to TRBD1 (5 bases). Trimming left V 5 bases short and J 5 bases short, with 16 bases between. The CDR3 has 14 amino acids. Germline values: CDR1 SEHNR, CDR2 FQNEAQ (reference sequence). In nucleotides, the CDR3 is TGTGCCAGCAGCCGTCTACAGGATCCCCACGAGCAGTACTTC. As protein: CASSRLQDPHEQYF. The full variable domain, completed using reference TRBV7-9 and TRBJ2-7, is DTGVSQNPRHKITKRGQNVTFRCDPISEHNRLYWYRQTLGQGPEFLTYFQNEAQLEKSRLLSDRFSAERPKGSFSTLEIQRTEQGDSAMYLCASSRLQDPHEQYFGPGTRLTVT.

The CDR3 sequence: CASDSAGPHNEQFF. The CDR3 DNA sequence: TGTGCCAGCGACTCAGCGGGGCCACACAATGAGCAGTTCTTC. The rearrangement joins TRBV7-2 to TRBJ2-1; 7 bases map to TRBD2. Trimming removed 8 bases from V and 5 bases from J; junction bases left unmatched: 9. The CDR3 length is 14 residues. Germline CDR1 SGHTA, CDR2 FQGNSA.

This chain links TRBV5-1 with TRBJ2-1; TRBD1 aligns across 7 bases. This CDR3 has 15 residues. Germline V CDR1 and CDR2: SGHRS, YFSETQ. Trimming removed 4 bases from V and 4 bases from J; junction bases left unmatched: 8. The CDR3: CASSLRDRNYNEQFF. DNA of the CDR3: TGCGCCAGCAGCCTCCGGGACAGAAATTACAATGAGCAGTTCTTC.

V usage is TRBV9 and J usage is TRBJ2-3; either TRBD1 or TRBD2 may fit D (5 bases each). CDR3 length: 17 residues. V gave up 0 bases and J gave up 2 bases, with 16 bases separating them. The V gene's germline CDR1 is SGDLS and CDR2 YYNGEE. DNA of the CDR3: TGTGCCAGCAGCGTAGGTGATCCGAGGGGAACCACAGATACGCAGTATTTT. Its translation: CASSVGDPRGTTDTQYF. Full variable domain (remainder filled in from reference TRBV9 and TRBJ2-3): DSGVTQTPKHLITATGQRVTLRCSPRSGDLSVYWYQQSLDQGLQFLIQYYNGEERAKGNILERFSAQQFPDLHSELNLSSLELGDSALYFCASSVGDPRGTTDTQYFGPGTRLTVL.

The chain combines TRBV30 with TRBJ2-7; no clear D gene. CDR1 is GTSNPN, CDR2 SVGIG, per germline (reference sequence). Trimming removed 2 bases at V and 7 bases at J, with 12 bases between. The CDR3 extends over 12 amino acids. Written as DNA, the CDR3 is TGTGCCTGGAGTAACTCCCTCTGGGAGCAGTACTTC. Translated: CAWSNSLWEQYF.

The V and J genes are TRBV7-2 and TRBJ1-2; D gene ambiguous. V was trimmed by 4 bases and J by 3 bases, leaving 15 bases between them. The V gene's germline CDR1 is SGHTA and CDR2 FQGNSA. The CDR3 loop spans 15 amino acids. The CDR3, as DNA: TGTGCCAGCAGCTACCGGGATCTGGGTGACTATGGCTACACCTTC. Its translation is CASSYRDLGDYGYTF.

The chain couples TRBV19 to TRBJ2-2; D perhaps matches TRBD2 (7 bases). This CDR3 has 15 residues. Germline V gene data show CDR1 as LNHDA and CDR2 as SQIVND (reference sequence). V lost 8 bases and J 6 bases, leaving 19 bases between the germline ends. The CDR3 bases are TGTGCCAGTGGCCTTGTTGCGGGGGCCCCCGGGGAGCTGTTTTTT. As protein: CASGLVAGAPGELFF.

The chain uses TRBV5-1 and TRBJ1-4, with 10 nucleotides matching TRBD1. The germline V gene encodes CDR1 SGHRS and CDR2 YFSETQ. This CDR3 is 15 amino acids long. Germline trimming cut 4 bases from V and 8 bases from J; bases unmatched to any gene: 8. CDR3 sequence: CASSPGTGVGEKLFF. The CDR3 DNA reads as TGCGCCAGCAGCCCAGGGACAGGGGTCGGGGAAAAACTGTTTTTT.

This clone was seen only once. The J gene is TRBJ1-2, the V gene TRBV6-5; weak D call: TRBD1 (6 bases). Looked up from germline, CDR1 is MNHEY and CDR2 is SVGAGI. The V end was cut by 2 bases, the J end by 1 base, with 11 bases between. The CDR3 has 15 residues. The chain's CDR3 is CASSYTMGHNYGYTF. Here the CDR3 DNA reads TGTGCCAGCAGTTACACAATGGGACATAACTATGGCTACACCTTC.

V is TRBV27 and J is TRBJ2-7; 9 bases are shared with TRBD1. The J segment lost 3 bases and the V segment lost 5 bases, leaving 11 bases of the junction unmatched. Germline CDR1 is MNHEY and CDR2 is SMNVEV (reference sequence). This CDR3 is 16 amino acids long. CDR3 loop: CASSQEGRDRVYEQYF. The CDR3, as DNA: TGTGCCAGCAGTCAAGAGGGTCGGGACAGGGTCTACGAGCAGTACTTC.

The chain employs TRBV2 and TRBJ1-3; D is unclear. CDR3 length equals 15 residues. Trimming took off 6 bases at V and 5 bases at J, with 17 bases between the two ends. CDR1 and CDR2 (germline): SNHLY, FYNNEI. The CDR3 spells CASSMNSGGRNTIYF. The CDR3 DNA reads TGTGCCAGCAGCATGAACAGTGGTGGGAGAAACACCATATATTTT.

The V and J genes are TRBV5-1 and TRBJ1-1; D possibly corresponds to TRBD1 (5 bases). CDR1 and CDR2 (germline): SGHRS, YFSETQ. V shed 6 bases and J shed 1 base, with 13 bases lying between them. The CDR3 sequence is 14 residues long. CDR3 sequence: CASTQWGSNTEAFF. In nucleotides, the CDR3 is TGCGCCAGCACACAGTGGGGCTCGAACACTGAAGCTTTCTTT.

V and J are TRBV30 and TRBJ2-5, with 7 bases lining up with TRBD2. Germline CDR1 and CDR2: GTSNPN and SVGIG (reference sequence). The trim removed 2 bases at V and 2 bases at J, leaving 2 bases unmatched. The CDR3 totals 13 residues. CDR3 bases: TGTGCCTGGAGTTCCGGGGGGCAAGAGACCCAGTACTTC. Its protein is CAWSSGGQETQYF.

The gene calls are TRBV14 and TRBJ1-2, with 7 bases matching TRBD1. Per the germline V gene, CDR1 is SGHDN and CDR2 is FVKESK. CDR3 length: 14 residues. V shed 1 base, J shed 5 bases, and the junction held 4 bases outside the gene matches. The CDR3 DNA sequence: TGTGCCAGCAGCCAAGTAGGGGGCCCATATGGCTACACCTTC. It is translated as CASSQVGGPYGYTF.